This entry is about one T cell receptor beta chain. The record originates from a study of blood T cell repertoires in COVID-19. Study details: PBMCs, B-cell-depleted T cells, or T cells provided the cDNA or gDNA that made up the material.

Participants were aged roughly 18 to 90 years, lived in 24 US areas, and enrolled virtually. Clinical history reported by participants formed the basis on which cohorts were assigned. The CDR3 is 12 amino acids. In germline, CDR1 is MNHEY, CDR2 SVGAGI. J lost 8 bases, V lost 7 bases, and 5 bases had no gene match. The repertoire was sequenced with immunoSEQ multiplex PCR; TCRdb's copy has only in-frame clones and lacks some. The sample records about 160,000 clones, over 70% being singletons. This chain links TRBV6-5 with TRBJ1-5; 7 bases map to TRBD1. This TCR came from a woman in her forties with acute COVID-19. Sequences were obtained from PBMCs or T cells enriched from blood (not recorded which). The CDR3: CASNDRAEPQHF. The CDR3 bases are TGTGCCAGCAACGACAGGGCAGAGCCCCAGCATTTT.